The TCR beta chain under discussion was sequenced for a study of blood T cell repertoires in COVID-19. At the level of the study: Samples representing acute and convalescent COVID-19 were sourced from the United States, Italy and Spain.

Germline CDR1 MNHEY, CDR2 SVGAGI. Trimming at V came to 4 bases and at J to 6 bases, leaving 6 bases not matched to a gene. The CDR3 loop spans 15 amino acids. Grouping used clinical history reported by participants in a survey and questionnaire. For recovered donors of Cohort 3, there were two negative PCRs, clearance, or symptom resolution. Profiling relied on immunoSEQ multiplex PCR, and the TCRdb table lists in-frame clones only, not all of them. The data hold around 58,000 clones, with around 89% observed a single time. Sequencing used PBMCs or T cells enriched from blood (not recorded which). The origin of this receptor is a middle-aged woman who had recovered from COVID-19. The J gene is TRBJ2-1, the V gene TRBV6-5, with 10 nucleotides matching TRBD1. Here the CDR3 reads CASSSGTGVVNEQFF. In DNA form, the CDR3 reads TGTGCCAGCAGTTCCGGGACAGGGGTAGTCAATGAGCAGTTCTTC.